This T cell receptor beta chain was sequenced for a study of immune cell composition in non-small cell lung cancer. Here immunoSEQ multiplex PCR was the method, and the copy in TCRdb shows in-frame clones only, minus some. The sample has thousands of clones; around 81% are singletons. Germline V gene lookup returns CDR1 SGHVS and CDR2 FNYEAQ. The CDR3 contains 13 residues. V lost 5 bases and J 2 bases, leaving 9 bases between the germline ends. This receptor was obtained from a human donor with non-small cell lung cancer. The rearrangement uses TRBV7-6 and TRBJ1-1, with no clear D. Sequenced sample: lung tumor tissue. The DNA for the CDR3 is TGTGCCAGCAGCCTCACTCCTAACACTGAAGCTTTCTTT. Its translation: CASSLTPNTEAFF.